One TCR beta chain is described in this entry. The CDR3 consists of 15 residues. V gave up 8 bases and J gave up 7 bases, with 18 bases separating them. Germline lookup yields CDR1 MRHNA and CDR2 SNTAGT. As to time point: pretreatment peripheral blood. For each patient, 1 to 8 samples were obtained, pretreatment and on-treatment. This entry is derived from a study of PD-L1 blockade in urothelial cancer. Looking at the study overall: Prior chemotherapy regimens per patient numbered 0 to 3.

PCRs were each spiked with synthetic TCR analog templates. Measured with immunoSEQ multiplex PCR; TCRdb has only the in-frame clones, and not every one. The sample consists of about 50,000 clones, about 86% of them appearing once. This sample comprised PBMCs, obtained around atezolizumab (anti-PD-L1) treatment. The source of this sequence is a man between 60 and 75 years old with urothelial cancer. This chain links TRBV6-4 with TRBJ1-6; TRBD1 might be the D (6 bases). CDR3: CASGWAGVRNSPLHF. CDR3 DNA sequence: TGTGCCAGCGGGTGGGCAGGGGTGAGAAATTCACCCCTCCACTTT.